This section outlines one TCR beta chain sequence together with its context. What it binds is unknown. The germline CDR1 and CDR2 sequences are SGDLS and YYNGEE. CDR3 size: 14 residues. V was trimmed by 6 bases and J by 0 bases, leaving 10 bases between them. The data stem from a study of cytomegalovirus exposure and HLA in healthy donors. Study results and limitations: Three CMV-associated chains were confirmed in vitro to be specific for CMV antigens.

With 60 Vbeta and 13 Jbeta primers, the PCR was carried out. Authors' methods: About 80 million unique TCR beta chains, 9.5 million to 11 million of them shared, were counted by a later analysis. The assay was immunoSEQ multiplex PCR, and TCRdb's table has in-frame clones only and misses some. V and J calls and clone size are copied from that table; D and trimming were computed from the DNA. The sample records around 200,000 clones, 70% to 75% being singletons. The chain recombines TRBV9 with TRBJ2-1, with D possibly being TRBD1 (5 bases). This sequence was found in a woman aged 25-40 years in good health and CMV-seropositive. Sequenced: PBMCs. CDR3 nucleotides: TGTGCCAGCACCCCCGACAGCTCCTACAATGAGCAGTTCTTC. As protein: CASTPDSSYNEQFF.